Included here is one TCR beta chain sequence, with context. Ten or more counts support this clonotype. This receptor's antigen is unknown. There are no base qualities to consult, and no much larger clone falls within one base. This sample is part of a study of Graves' ophthalmopathy and Graves' hyperthyroidism listed by TCRdb under 2018. Background for the entire study: Peripheral blood was collected before any treatment was given, at the time of initial diagnosis. The study used TCR beta repertoire signatures to distinguish Graves' ophthalmopathy from Graves' hyperthyroidism and to predict progression to ophthalmopathy. In total, around 140 blood samples were TCR-sequenced: approximately 42 ophthalmopathy, under 85 hyperthyroidism and roughly 17 hyperthyroidism-to-ophthalmopathy patients. To explore V-J signatures distinguishing ophthalmopathy from hyperthyroidism, a discovery set of under 110 patients (around 42 ophthalmopathy, over 55 stable hyperthyroidism) was enrolled. An independent validation cohort comprised around 19 hyperthyroidism patients and roughly 15 patients who later progressed from hyperthyroidism to ophthalmopathy. In more than 5 hyperthyroidism patients, the T-cell repertoire of thyroid tissue was compared with the T-cell repertoire of blood. After sampling, hyperthyroidism patients received methimazole starting at 30 mg daily, and ophthalmopathy patients received high-dose intravenous methylprednisolone.

Patients with ophthalmopathy had moderately to severely active disease, with a Clinical Activity Score of 3 or more, a NOSPECS grade of 4 or more, and a disease duration of less than 3 months. Patients were excluded if they had other autoimmune diseases, uncontrolled infections, pregnancy or lactation. Diagnosis was based on clinical symptoms, serum thyroxine, TRAb, thyroid ultrasound and orbital computed tomography. Using Ficoll-Paque density gradient centrifugation, PBMCs were isolated from roughly 9.2 ml of fresh peripheral blood. Total RNA was extracted with Trizol reagent and quality-checked on an Agilent 2100 Bioanalyzer. For repertoire sequencing, TCR beta CDR3 regions were amplified from RNA transcripts. The first round of RT-PCR was done with HTBI primers and the Qiagen OneStep RT-PCR kit, and was followed by a second round of multiplex PCR, then size selection and purification. Libraries were sequenced on an Illumina HiSeq2000 using paired-end 100 bp reads. In the paper's pipeline: SOAPnuke was used to process the reads, throwing out any read that had adapters, had uncalled bases, had a mean Phred below 15, or lacked an exact constant-primer or identifier match. High-quality paired reads were merged with COPE v1.2.5. Each unique nucleotide sequence was treated as a clonotype, and MiTCR v1.1 was used to align the clonotypes to the IMGT TRB V, D and J references. Analysis was restricted to V-J combinations with a frequency above 0.0001, which covered roughly 99% of repertoires. For each V-J combination, a TCR clonal expansion and chaos score was defined as F50 clonal expansion divided by the chaos observed in the TCRdist matrix. Welch's t-statistics and random forest were used to narrow the features down to roughly twelve V-J combinations, which were then fed into a naive Bayes classifier. The Morisita-Horn index was used to measure how similar the thyroid and blood repertoires were. Using fastp trimming at Q25 and MiXCR clonotype assembly, TCRdb reanalyzed the public sequencing data and kept in-frame beta chains. Identical CDR3 proteins give one entry, which carries the most common genes and DNA. The authors' filters were not applied to this entry. The sample table holds under 400,000 distinct CDR3 sequences, of which roughly a sixth were seen once. The top ten clonotypes cover more than 9% of the sample.

V lost 5 bases and J lost 0 bases; the stretch between them is 11 bases long. Reading the germline V gene gives CDR1 MNHNS and CDR2 SASEGT. Including the terminal cysteine and phenylalanine, the CDR3 comprises 16 residues. Only the CDR3 DNA is retained, 48 bases long and in frame from the first base. General conclusions and limits of the study: In validation, the model predicted ophthalmopathy progression with more than 55% sensitivity and approximately 75% specificity; roughly 12 predicted patients were CT-confirmed with GO in a median of approximately 6.5 months. Ophthalmopathy was separated from stable hyperthyroidism by the 13-signature model with about 85% sensitivity and about 83% specificity in cross-validation and with 80%/75% in the test set. Most expanded thyroid clonotypes with frequency above 0.001 were also detected in blood, suggesting blood repertoires may reflect the thyroid immune response. Sample size was not predetermined statistically, and investigators were not blinded to group allocation.

This receptor was identified in an adult man with Graves' ophthalmopathy. The chain couples TRBV6-1 to TRBJ1-6; the D gene identity is not certain. The sequenced material came from peripheral blood. The CDR3 region: CASSRISSSYNSPLHF. At the DNA level, the sequence is TGTGCCAGCAGTCGAATTTCGAGCTCCTATAATTCACCCCTCCACTTT.